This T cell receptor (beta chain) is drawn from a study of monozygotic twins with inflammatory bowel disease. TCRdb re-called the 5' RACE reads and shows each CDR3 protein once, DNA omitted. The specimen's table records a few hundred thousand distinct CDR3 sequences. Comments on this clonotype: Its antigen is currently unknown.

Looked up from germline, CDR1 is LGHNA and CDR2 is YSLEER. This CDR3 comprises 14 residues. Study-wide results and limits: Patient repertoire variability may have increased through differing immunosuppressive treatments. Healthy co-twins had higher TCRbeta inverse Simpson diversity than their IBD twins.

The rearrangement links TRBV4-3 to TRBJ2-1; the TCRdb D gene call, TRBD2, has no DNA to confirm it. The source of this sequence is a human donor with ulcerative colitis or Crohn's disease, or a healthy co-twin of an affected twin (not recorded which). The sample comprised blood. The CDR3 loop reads CASSQDARMGEQFF.